This TCR beta chain was observed in a study of cytomegalovirus exposure and HLA in healthy donors. CDR1 and CDR2 (germline): MGHRA, YSYEKL. CDR3 length equals 16 residues. With 1 base removed from V and 0 bases from J, the gap between germline ends came to 7 bases. It was with 60 Vbeta and 13 Jbeta primers that the PCR ran. Produced via immunoSEQ multiplex PCR; TCRdb's table is partial and in-frame only. The sample lists 100,000 to 150,000 clones; 75% to 85% were seen once. The rearrangement links TRBV4-1 to TRBJ2-6; no clear D gene. The sequence was obtained from a man younger than 40 in good health and CMV-seropositive. Input material: PBMCs. The CDR3 coding sequence is TGCGCCAGCAGCCAAGTTCCCGGCTCTGGGGCCAACGTCCTGACTTTC. Its protein product is CASSQVPGSGANVLTF.